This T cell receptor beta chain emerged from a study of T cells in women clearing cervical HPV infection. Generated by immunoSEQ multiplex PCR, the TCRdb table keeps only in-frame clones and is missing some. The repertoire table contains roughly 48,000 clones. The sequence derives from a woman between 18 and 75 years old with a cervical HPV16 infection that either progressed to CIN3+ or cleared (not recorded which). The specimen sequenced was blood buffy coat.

The CDR3 sequence is CSARDRVMNTEAFF. Incomplete CDR3 DNA: TGCAGTGCTAGAGACAGGGTAATGAACACTGAA. The chain recombines TRBV20-1 with TRBJ1-1; a possible D gene is TRBD1 (5 bases). The CDR3 end lies 3 residues beyond the end of the read and is filled in from the germline J gene. This CDR3 is built from 14 residues. CDR1 and CDR2 (germline): DFQATT, SNEGSKA (reference sequence). V was clipped by 0 bases and J by 0 bases, with 8 bases between them.